This T cell receptor beta chain was profiled in a study of blood T cell repertoires in COVID-19. Study context: Sources were T cells, B-cell-depleted T cells, or PBMCs; the material itself was cDNA or gDNA.

Germline V CDR1 and CDR2: SGHNT, YYREEE (reference sequence). J gave up 5 bases and V 3 bases, and 3 bases lay outside the gene matches. CDR3 size: 14 residues. Methods used by the authors: Quantification of nucleated cells was approximated via reference gene primer amplification. Profiled with immunoSEQ multiplex PCR; TCRdb holds only in-frame clones, not every one. Clone size and the V and J calls come from that table; the DNA yielded D and trimming. Here the sample spans 40,000 to 50,000 clones, 60% to 85% being singletons. The chain has TRBV5-4 and TRBJ2-5; 11 positions agree with TRBD1. The TCR sequence derives from a man aged 65 to 79 with active or convalescent COVID-19. The specimen was peripheral blood. The CDR3 sequence: CASSWTGGGETQYF. The CDR3 DNA reads TGTGCCAGCAGCTGGACAGGGGGCGGGGAGACCCAGTACTTC.